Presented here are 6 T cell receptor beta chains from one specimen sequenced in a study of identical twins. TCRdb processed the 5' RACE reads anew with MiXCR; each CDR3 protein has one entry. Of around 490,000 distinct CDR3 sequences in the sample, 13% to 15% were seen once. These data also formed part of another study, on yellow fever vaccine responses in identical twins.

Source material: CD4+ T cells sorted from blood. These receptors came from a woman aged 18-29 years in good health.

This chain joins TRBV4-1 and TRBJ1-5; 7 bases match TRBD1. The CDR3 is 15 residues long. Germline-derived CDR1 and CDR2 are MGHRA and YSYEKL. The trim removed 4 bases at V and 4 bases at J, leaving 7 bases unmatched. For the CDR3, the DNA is TGCGCCAGCAGCCCTAGTGACAGGGAGAATCAGCCCCAGCATTTT. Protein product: CASSPSDRENQPQHF.

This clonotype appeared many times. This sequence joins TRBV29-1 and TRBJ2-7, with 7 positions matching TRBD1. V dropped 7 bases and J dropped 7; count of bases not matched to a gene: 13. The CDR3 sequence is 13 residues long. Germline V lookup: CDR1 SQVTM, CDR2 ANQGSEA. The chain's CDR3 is CSGRGTASGEQYF. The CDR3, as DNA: TGCAGCGGTAGAGGGACAGCCTCGGGGGAGCAGTACTTC.

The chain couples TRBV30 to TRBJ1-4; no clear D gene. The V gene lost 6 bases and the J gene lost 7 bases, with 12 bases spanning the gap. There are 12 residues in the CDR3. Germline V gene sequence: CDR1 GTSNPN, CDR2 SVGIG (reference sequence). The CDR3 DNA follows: TGTGCCTGTCAAATAGAGGGTGAAAAACTGTTTTTT. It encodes CACQIEGEKLFF.

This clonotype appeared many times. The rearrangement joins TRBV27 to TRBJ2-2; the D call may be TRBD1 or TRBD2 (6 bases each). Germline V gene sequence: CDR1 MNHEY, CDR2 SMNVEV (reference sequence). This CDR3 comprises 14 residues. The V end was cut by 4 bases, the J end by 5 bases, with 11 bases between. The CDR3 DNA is TGTGCCAGCAGTTCTCGGAGGGGGACCGGGGAGCTGTTTTTT. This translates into CASSSRRGTGELFF.

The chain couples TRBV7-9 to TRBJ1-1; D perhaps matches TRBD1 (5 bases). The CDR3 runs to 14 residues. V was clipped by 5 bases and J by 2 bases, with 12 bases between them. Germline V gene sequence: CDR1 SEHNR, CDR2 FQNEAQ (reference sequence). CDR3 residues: CASSPVGVNTEAFF. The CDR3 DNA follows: TGTGCCAGCAGCCCGGTGGGGGTTAACACTGAAGCTTTCTTT.

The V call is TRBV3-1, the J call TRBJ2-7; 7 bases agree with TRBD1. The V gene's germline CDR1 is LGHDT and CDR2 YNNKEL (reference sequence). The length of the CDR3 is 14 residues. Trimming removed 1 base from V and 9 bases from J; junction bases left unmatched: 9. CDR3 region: CASSQADRPGRQYF. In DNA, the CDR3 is TGTGCCAGCAGCCAAGCGGACAGGCCCGGTCGGCAGTACTTC.